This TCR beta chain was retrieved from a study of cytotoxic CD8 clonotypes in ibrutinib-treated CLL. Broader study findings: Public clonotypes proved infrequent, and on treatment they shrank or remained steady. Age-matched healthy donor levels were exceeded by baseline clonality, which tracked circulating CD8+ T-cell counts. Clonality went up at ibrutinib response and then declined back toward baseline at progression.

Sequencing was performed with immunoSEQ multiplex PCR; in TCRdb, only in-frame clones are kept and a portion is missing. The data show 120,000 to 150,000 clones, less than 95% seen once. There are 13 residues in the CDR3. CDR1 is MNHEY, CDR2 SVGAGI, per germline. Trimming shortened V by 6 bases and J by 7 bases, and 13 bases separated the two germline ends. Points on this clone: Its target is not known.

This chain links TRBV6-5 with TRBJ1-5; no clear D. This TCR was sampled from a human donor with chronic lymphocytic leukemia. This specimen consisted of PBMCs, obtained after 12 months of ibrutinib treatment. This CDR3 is CASRIDGGQPQHF. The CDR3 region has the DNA TGTGCCAGCAGAATCGACGGAGGGCAGCCCCAGCATTTT.